Detailed here is one T cell receptor beta chain. Looked up from germline, CDR1 is LNHDA and CDR2 is SQIVND (reference sequence). V was pared by 1 base and J by 5 bases, with 14 bases between. This CDR3 contains 15 residues. The entry originates in a study of blood T cell repertoires in COVID-19. The assay was immunoSEQ multiplex PCR, and TCRdb's table has in-frame clones only and misses some. The data contain under 200,000 clones, around 83% of them singletons. The gene calls are TRBV19 and TRBJ1-1; TRBD1 might be the D (5 bases). This clonotype was obtained from a woman older than 75 in a cohort sampled during active or convalescent COVID-19. Sequencing was done on a sample of peripheral blood. The CDR3 loop reads CASSIVAGKGTEAFF. CDR3 nucleotides: TGTGCCAGTAGTATAGTGGCAGGGAAAGGTACTGAAGCTTTCTTT.